The clone carrying this T cell receptor (beta chain) was seen a handful of times. Its antigen is not identified. Regarding donors, all were healthy bone marrow donors. The sample comes from a study of cytomegalovirus exposure and HLA in healthy donors. Notes on the study in general: The classifier reportedly diagnosed cytomegalovirus status with high sensitivity and specificity. Exclusion as indistinguishable affected some V segments, including TRBV6-2 and TRBV6-3.

Germline V gene lookup returns CDR1 SGHRS and CDR2 YFSETQ. V was shortened by 5 bases and J by 2 bases, with 10 bases between the two germline ends. CDR3 size: 14 residues. This PCR relied on a set of 60 Vbeta primers and 13 Jbeta primers. Authors' methods: Unique TCR beta chains numbered roughly 84 million in a later analysis, with about 11 million shared. Here immunoSEQ multiplex PCR was the method, and the copy in TCRdb shows in-frame clones only, minus some. From that table come the V and J calls and clone size; the DNA was used to work out D and trimming. The sample consists of 200,000 to 250,000 clones, 70% to 80% of them appearing once.

Material: PBMCs. The receptor was isolated from a woman aged 55-70 years in good health and CMV-seropositive. This chain joins TRBV5-1 and TRBJ1-4, with a tentative D call TRBD1 (5 bases). The DNA of the CDR3 is TGCGCCAGCAGAGTCCAGGGCACTAATGAAAAACTGTTTTTT. Protein sequence: CASRVQGTNEKLFF.